The subject of this entry is one TCR beta chain. Its matching antigen is unknown. A 5'RACE template-switching step, the method used to make TCR cDNA, added a universal primer site and UMIs. TCRdb analysed the 5' RACE reads with MiXCR anew, one entry per CDR3 protein. The sample holds under 500,000 distinct CDR3 sequences, roughly a sixth seen once. This CDR3 comprises 16 residues. Trimming removed 4 bases from V and 0 bases from J; junction bases left unmatched: 6. Germline V gene sequence: CDR1 SGDLS, CDR2 YYNGEE. This entry is derived from a study of T cells after yellow fever vaccination. The wider study: Where fractions had low cell numbers, libraries were prepared from them with the SMART-Seq v4 Ultra Low Input RNA kit.

The study's findings and limits: Some clonotypes were seen in both the CD4 and the CD8 compartments. These made up a small share and likely arose from convergent recombination. Though it reached lower strength, the secondary response hit its peak faster, day 5 versus 15.

The TCR sequence derives from a man between 18 and 35 years old who received the YFV17D yellow fever vaccine. This chain joins TRBV9 and TRBJ2-2, with 7 bases matching TRBD2. Sequences were derived from PBMCs, sampled before the yellow fever booster vaccination. CDR3 in amino acids: CASSREEGSNTGELFF. CDR3 bases: TGTGCCAGCAGCCGGGAGGAGGGCTCGAACACCGGGGAGCTGTTTTTT.